This T cell receptor beta chain appears in the sequencing data of a study of human T cells and chemical hapten exposure (dated by TCRdb to the early 2020s). For the study in its entirety: Libraries were combined into a pool for sequencing, and differences in TCR yield between samples came mainly from small differences in library volumes within the pool. The study tracked peripheral blood TCR repertoire changes in vivo during primary and secondary sensitization to the hapten diphenylcyclopropenone (DPC) in alopecia patients. For every blood RNA sample, sequencing covered both the TCR alpha and TCR beta chains.

Library method: RACE. TCRdb records NextSeq 500 as the sequencer. During library preparation, unique molecular identifiers were attached to individual cDNA molecules so that TCRs could be counted in a quantitative, reproducible way. The study's processing was this. Samples had a median of around 92,000 TCRs, with a range from roughly 23,224 to 700,000. V, J and CDR3 annotation of the TCR reads was performed with the Decombinator software suite. To make PS versus PT1 abundance plots, every sample was subsampled to the same number of TCRs (28,000). Expanded TCRs were defined as absent before sensitization and observed at least eight times at the 2-week time point. Using fastp trimming at Q25 and MiXCR clonotype assembly, TCRdb reanalyzed the public sequencing data and kept in-frame beta chains. Every CDR3 protein is listed once, alongside the most common genes and DNA of its rows. The V and J calls and clone size come from TCRdb's table, not from the authors' own analysis. The sample includes just over 90,000 distinct CDR3 sequences, with 8.5% to 9% observed a single time. The ten largest clones capture 2.9% of the sample.

CDR1 is given as SGHRS and CDR2 as YFSETQ, both from the germline V gene. From the cysteine through the phenylalanine, the CDR3 covers 14 amino acids. Only the CDR3 part of the read is kept: 42 bases, read in frame from the first base. V and J lose 0 bases and 1 base, and a span of 6 bases separates them. The study at large found these results: DPC sensitization did not change the number of TCRs with a frequency above 1 in 1000, and there was no evidence of changes in global repertoire structure. After repeated subsampling, changes were observed in the strength of the expansion versus patch-test correlation and in the threshold at which the correlation became significant.

As to this clonotype: Its antigen is not yet known. Base quality data are lacking; no much larger clone is found one base away.

The time point label, read with the paper, signifies: healthy volunteer bleed at 2 weeks. Total RNA was extracted from unfractionated whole blood collected in Tempus Blood RNA tubes. Five healthy volunteers acted as controls for TCR sequencing and had blood drawn at day 0, 2 weeks and 6 weeks. The TCR comes from a female donor in good health. Some clones in this sample may be carry-over from other donors' samples. The sample taken for sequencing was whole blood. The sequence links TRBV5-1 to TRBJ2-3, with an unclear D gene assignment. CDR3 loop: CASSLGMRTDTQYF. The DNA sequence follows: TGCGCCAGCAGCTTGGGTATGCGCACAGATACGCAGTATTTT.